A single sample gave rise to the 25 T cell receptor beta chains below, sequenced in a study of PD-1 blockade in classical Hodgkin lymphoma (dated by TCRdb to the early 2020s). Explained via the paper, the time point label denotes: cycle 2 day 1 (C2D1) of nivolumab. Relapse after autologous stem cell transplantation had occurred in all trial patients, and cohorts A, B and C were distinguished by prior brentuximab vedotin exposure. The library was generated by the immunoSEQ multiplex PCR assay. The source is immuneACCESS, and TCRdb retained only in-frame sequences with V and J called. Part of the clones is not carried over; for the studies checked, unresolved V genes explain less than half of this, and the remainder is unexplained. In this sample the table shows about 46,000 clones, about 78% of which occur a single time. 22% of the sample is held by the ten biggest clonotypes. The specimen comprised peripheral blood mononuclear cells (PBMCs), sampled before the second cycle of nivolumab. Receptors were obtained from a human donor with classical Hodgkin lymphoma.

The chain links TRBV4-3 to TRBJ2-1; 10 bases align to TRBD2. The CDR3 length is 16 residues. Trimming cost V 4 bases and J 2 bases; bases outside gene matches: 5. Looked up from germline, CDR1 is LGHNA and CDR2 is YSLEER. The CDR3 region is CASSLGLAVPYNEQFF. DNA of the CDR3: TGCGCCAGCAGCCTTGGACTAGCGGTTCCCTACAATGAGCAGTTCTTC.

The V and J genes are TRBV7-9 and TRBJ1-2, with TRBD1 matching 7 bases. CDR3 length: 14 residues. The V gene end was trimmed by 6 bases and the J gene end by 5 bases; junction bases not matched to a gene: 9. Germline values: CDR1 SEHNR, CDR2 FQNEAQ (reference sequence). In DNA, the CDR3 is TGTGCCAGCAGTTCGGACAGGCGTCCGTATGGCTACACCTTC. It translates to CASSSDRRPYGYTF.

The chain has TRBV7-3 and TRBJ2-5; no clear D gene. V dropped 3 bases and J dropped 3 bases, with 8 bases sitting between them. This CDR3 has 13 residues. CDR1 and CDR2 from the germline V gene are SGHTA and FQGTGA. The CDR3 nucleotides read TGTGCCAGCAGCTTTGGAAGTAAAGAGACCCAGTACTTC. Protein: CASSFGSKETQYF.

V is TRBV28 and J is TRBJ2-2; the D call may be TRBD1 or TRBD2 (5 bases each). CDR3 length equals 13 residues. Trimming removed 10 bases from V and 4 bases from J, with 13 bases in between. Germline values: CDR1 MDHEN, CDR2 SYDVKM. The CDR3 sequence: CATQGRSTGELFF. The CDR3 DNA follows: TGTGCCACCCAGGGACGTTCCACCGGGGAGCTGTTTTTT.

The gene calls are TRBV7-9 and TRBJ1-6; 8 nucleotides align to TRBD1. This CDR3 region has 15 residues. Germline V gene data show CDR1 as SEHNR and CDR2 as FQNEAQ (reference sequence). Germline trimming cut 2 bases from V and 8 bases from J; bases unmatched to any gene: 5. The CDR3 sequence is CASSLQDRVDSPLHF. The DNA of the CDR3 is TGTGCCAGCAGCTTACAGGACAGGGTGGATTCACCCCTCCACTTT. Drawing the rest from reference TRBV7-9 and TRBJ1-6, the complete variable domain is DTGVSQNPRHKITKRGQNVTFRCDPISEHNRLYWYRQTLGQGPEFLTYFQNEAQLEKSRLLSDRFSAERPKGSFSTLEIQRTEQGDSAMYLCASSLQDRVDSPLHFGNGTRLTVT.

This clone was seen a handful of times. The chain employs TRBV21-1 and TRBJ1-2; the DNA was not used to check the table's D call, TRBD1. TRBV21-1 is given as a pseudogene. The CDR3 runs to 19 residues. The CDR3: CAGISSPKRRDRRDYGYTF. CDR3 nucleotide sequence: TGTGCCGGGATCAGTTCCCCTAAACGACGCGACAGGCGAGACTATGGCTACACCTTC.

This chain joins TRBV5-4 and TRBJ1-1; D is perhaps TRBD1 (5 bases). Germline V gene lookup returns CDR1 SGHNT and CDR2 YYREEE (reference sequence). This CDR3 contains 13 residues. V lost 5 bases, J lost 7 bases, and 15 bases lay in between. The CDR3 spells CASSFRETGEAFF. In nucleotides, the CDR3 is TGTGCCAGCAGTTTCCGGGAAACAGGTGAAGCTTTCTTT.

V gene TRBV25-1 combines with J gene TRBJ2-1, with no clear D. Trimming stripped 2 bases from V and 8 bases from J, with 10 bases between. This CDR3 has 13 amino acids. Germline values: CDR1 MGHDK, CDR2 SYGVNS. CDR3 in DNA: TGTGCCAGCAGTGAAAGGTCCTGGGATGAGCAGTTCTTC. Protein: CASSERSWDEQFF.

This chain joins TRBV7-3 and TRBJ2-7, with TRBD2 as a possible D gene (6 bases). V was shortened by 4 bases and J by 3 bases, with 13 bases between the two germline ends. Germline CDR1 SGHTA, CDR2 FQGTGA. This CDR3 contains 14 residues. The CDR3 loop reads CASSSRDFHYEQYF. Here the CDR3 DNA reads TGTGCCAGCAGCTCCCGGGACTTCCACTACGAGCAGTACTTC.

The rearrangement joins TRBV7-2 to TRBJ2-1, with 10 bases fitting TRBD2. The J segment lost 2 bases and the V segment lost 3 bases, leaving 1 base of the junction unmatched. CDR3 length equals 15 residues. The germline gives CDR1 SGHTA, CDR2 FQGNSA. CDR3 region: CASSFSGGPYNEQFF. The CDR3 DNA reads TGTGCCAGCAGCTTTAGCGGGGGGCCCTACAATGAGCAGTTCTTC.

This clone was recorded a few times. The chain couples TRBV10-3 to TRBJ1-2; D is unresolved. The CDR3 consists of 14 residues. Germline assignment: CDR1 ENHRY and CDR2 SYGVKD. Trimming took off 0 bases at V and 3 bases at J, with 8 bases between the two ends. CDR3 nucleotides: TGTGCCATCAGTGAGTCAATAAAGGACTATGGCTACACCTTC. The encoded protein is CAISESIKDYGYTF.

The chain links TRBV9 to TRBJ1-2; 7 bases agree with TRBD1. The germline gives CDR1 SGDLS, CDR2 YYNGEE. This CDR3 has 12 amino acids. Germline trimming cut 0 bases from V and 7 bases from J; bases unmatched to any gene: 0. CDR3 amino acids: CASSVAGGGYTF. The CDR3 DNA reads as TGTGCCAGCAGCGTAGCAGGGGGTGGCTACACCTTC.

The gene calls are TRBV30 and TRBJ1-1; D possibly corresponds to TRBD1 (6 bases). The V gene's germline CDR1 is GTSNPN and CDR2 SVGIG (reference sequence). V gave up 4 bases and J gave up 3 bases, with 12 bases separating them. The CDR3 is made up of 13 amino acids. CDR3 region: CAWTLGGDTEAFF. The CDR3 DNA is TGTGCCTGGACACTAGGGGGGGACACTGAAGCTTTCTTT.

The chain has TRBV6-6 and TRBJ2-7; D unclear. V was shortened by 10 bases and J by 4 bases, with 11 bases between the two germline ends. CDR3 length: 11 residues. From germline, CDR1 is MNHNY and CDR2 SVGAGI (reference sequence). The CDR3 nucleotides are TGTGCCACCTGGTTTTGGTACGAGCAGTACTTC. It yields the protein CATWFWYEQYF.

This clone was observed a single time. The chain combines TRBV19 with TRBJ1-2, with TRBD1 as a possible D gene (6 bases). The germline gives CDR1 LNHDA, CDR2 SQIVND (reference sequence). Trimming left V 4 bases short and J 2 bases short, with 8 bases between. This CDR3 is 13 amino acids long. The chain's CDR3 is CASSNQGNYGYTF. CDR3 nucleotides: TGTGCCAGTAGTAATCAGGGGAACTATGGCTACACCTTC. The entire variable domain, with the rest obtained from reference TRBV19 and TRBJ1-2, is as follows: DGGITQSPKYLFRKEGQNVTLSCEQNLNHDAMYWYRQDPGQGLRLIYYSQIVNDFQKGDIAEGYSVSREKKESFPLTVTSAQKNPTAFYLCASSNQGNYGYTFGSGTRLTVV.

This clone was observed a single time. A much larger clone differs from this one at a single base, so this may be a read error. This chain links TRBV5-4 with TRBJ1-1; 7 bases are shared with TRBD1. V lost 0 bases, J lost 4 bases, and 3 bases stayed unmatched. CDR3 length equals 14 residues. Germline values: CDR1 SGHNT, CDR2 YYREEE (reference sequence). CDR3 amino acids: CASSLGQGGTEAFF. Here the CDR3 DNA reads TGTGCCAGCAGCTTGGGACAGGGCGGCACTGAAGCTTTCTTT.

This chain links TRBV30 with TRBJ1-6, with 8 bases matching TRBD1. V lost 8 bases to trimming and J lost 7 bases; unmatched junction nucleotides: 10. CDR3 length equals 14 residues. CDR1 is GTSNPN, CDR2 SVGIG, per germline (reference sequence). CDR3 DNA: TGTGCCACCCGGACAGGGCTAGGCAATTCACCCCTCCACTTT. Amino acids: CATRTGLGNSPLHF.

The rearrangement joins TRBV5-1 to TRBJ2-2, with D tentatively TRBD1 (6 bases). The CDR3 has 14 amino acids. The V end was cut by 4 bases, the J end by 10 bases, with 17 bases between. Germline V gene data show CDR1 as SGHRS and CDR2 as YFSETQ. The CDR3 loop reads CASSIGAGEAELFF. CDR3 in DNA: TGCGCCAGCAGCATCGGGGCAGGGGAAGCGGAGCTGTTTTTT.

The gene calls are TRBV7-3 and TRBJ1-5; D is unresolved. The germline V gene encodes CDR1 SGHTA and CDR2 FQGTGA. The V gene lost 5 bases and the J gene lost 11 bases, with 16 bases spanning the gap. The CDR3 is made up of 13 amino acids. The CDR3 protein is CASSPSPGQAQHF. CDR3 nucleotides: TGTGCCAGCAGCCCCTCCCCCGGGCAAGCCCAGCATTTT.

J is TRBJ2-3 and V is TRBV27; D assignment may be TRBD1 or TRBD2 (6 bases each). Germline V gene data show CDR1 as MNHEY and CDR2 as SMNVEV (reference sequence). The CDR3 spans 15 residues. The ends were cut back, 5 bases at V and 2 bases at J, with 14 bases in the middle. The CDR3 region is CASSGGGELTDTQYF. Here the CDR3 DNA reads TGTGCCAGCAGTGGGGGCGGGGAACTCACAGATACGCAGTATTTT.

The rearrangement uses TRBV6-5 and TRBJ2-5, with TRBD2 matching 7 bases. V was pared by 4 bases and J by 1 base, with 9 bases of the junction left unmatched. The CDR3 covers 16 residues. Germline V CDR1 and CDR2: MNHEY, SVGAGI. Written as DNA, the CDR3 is TGTGCCAGCAGTTGGGGGTGGGGAGGGATCCAAGAGACCCAGTACTTC. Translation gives CASSWGWGGIQETQYF.

The CDR3 region is CASTIRAGANVLTF. For the CDR3, the DNA is TGTGCCAGCACTATCCGGGCTGGGGCCAACGTCCTGACTTTC. The J gene is TRBJ2-6, the V gene TRBV6-4; D remains unclear. The CDR3 contains 14 residues. Between the trimmed V and J ends, which lost 7 bases and 2 bases, there was a span of 9 bases. Germline CDR1 and CDR2: MRHNA and SNTAGT.

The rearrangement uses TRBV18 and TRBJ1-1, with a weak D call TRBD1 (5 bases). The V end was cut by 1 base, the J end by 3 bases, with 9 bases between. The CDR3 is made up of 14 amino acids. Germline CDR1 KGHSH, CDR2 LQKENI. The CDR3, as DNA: TGTGCCAGCTCACCACGGGGCAGGGACACTGAAGCTTTCTTT. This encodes CASSPRGRDTEAFF.

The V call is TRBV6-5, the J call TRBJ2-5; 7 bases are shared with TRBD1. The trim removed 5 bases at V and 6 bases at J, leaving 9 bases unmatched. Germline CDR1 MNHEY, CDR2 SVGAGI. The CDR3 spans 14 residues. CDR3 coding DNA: TGTGCCAGCAGTCGACAGGGTGCCTTGCAGACCCAGTACTTC. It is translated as CASSRQGALQTQYF.

CDR3 in DNA: TGCGCCAGCAGCTTTAGCGGGGATCCCTACGAGCAGTACTTC. This codes for CASSFSGDPYEQYF. The V call is TRBV5-1, the J call TRBJ2-7; 8 nucleotides align to TRBD2. Trimming removed 2 bases from V and 2 bases from J; junction bases left unmatched: 3. Germline values: CDR1 SGHRS, CDR2 YFSETQ. The CDR3 covers 14 residues. The entire variable domain, with the rest obtained from reference TRBV5-1 and TRBJ2-7, is as follows: KAGVTQTPRYLIKTRGQQVTLSCSPISGHRSVSWYQQTPGQGLQFLFEYFSETQRNKGNFPGRFSGRQFSNSRSEMNVSTLELGDSALYLCASSFSGDPYEQYFGPGTRLTVT.